The TCR beta chain described here comes from a study of T cells in severe cutaneous drug reactions. Turning to this clonotype: Its matching antigen is unknown.

This CDR3 is 15 amino acids long. The germline V gene has CDR1 LNHDA and CDR2 SQIVND (reference sequence). Notes on the study in general: In carbamazepine-induced Stevens-Johnson syndrome or toxic epidermal necrolysis, TRBV12-4 averaged about 31% in blister cells and around 5% in PBMC.

Libraries were made by iRepertoire multiplex PCR with TCR subtype-specific primers for bulk and single-cell sequencing. Multiplex PCR targeting V, D and J genes made bulk TCR beta libraries. For each CDR3 protein, TCRdb gives one entry from its re-call of the multiplex PCR reads, without DNA. This listing includes over 20,000 distinct CDR3 sequences. Carbamazepine had induced Stevens-Johnson syndrome or toxic epidermal necrolysis in the sequenced donors. Peripheral blood was from CBZ-SJS/TEN patients: a few Han Chinese, six European. The rearrangement uses TRBV19 and TRBJ2-5; without DNA, the TCRdb call of TRBD1 cannot be checked. The sequenced material came from PBMCs. The TCR comes from a human donor with toxic epidermal necrolysis, a severe cutaneous drug reaction. CDR3 amino acids: CASSNRDRGQETQYF.